The sequence of this T cell receptor beta chain was determined in a study of CD8 T cells in ankylosing spondylitis. There are 17 residues in the CDR3. Unmatched junction bases numbered 4, after V lost 4 bases and J lost 1 base. The germline V gene has CDR1 KGHSH and CDR2 LQKENI. It was by quantitative 5'-RACE with molecular barcodes that TCR beta libraries were made. One entry per CDR3 protein, called by TCRdb with MiXCR from the 5' RACE reads. The sample includes about 280,000 distinct CDR3 sequences, 20% of them seen just once. This clonotype occurred a few times. This receptor was obtained from a male donor with ankylosing spondylitis or in good health (not recorded which). The chain joins TRBV18 to TRBJ2-2; 12 positions match TRBD2. Material: blood, either unsorted or a sorted T cell fraction (not recorded which). For the CDR3, the DNA is TGTGCCAGCTCACAAGGACTAGCGGGACTGAACACCGGGGAGCTGTTTTTT. It codes for CASSQGLAGLNTGELFF.